This TCR beta chain was sequenced for a study of blood T cell repertoires in COVID-19. Study-level information: From the United States, Italy and Spain came samples of acute and convalescent COVID-19. The analysed material was cDNA or gDNA that came from T cells, B-cell-depleted T cells, or PBMCs.

The CDR3 sequence is 14 residues long. Germline values: CDR1 SGHTA, CDR2 FQGNSA. Trimming removed 2 bases at V and 4 bases at J, with 11 bases between. Original analysis: Estimation of nucleated cell counts relied on the amplification of reference gene primers. TCRdb's copy holds only in-frame clones and misses some; the assay was immunoSEQ multiplex PCR. The V and J calls and the clone size are those of that table, but D and trimming were determined from the DNA. This table has 110,000 to 150,000 clones, 80% to 90% appearing once. The TCR sequence derives from a woman over 75 with acute or convalescent COVID-19. The sequencing sample was made of peripheral blood. The chain recombines TRBV7-2 with TRBJ1-2; unclear D gene. CDR3 amino acids: CASSLRQEGYGYTF. As DNA, the CDR3 is TGTGCCAGCAGCTTACGCCAGGAGGGCTATGGCTACACCTTC.